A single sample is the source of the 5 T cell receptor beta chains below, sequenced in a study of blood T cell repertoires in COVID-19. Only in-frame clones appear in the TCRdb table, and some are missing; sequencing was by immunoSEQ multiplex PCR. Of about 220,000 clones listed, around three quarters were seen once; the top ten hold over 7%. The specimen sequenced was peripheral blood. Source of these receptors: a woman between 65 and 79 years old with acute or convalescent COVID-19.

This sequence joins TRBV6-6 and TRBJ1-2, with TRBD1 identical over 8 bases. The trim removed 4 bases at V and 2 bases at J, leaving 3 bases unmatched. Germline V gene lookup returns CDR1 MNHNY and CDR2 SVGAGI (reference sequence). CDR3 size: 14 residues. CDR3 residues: CASSFGQGNYGYTF. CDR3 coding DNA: TGTGCCAGCAGTTTCGGACAGGGAAACTATGGCTACACCTTC.

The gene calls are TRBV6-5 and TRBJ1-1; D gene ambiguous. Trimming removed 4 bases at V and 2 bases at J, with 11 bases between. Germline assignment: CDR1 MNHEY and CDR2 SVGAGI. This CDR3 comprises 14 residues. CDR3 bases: TGTGCCAGCAGTTTGGACTGGAGCAACACTGAAGCTTTCTTT. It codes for CASSLDWSNTEAFF.

CDR3 sequence: CASSDRTSSYEQYF. In nucleotides, the CDR3 is TGTGCCAGCAGTGACCGGACAAGTTCCTACGAGCAGTACTTC. The chain combines TRBV25-1 with TRBJ2-7; D might be TRBD1 (5 bases). Trimming cost V 3 bases and J 1 base, with 10 bases left between them. The CDR3 consists of 14 residues. Germline V lookup: CDR1 MGHDK, CDR2 SYGVNS.

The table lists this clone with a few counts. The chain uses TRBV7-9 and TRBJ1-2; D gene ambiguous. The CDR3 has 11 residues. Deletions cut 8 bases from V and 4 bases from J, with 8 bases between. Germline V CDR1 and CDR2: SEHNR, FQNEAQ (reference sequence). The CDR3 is CASGETYGYTF. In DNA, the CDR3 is TGTGCCAGCGGGGAGACCTATGGCTACACCTTC.

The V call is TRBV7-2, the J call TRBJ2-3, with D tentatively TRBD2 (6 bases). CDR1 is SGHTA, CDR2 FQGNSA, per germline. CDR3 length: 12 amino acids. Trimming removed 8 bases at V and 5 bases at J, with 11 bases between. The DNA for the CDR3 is TGTGCCAGCGGGGGGATTATAGATACGCAGTATTTT. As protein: CASGGIIDTQYF. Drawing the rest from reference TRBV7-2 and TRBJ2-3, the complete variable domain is GAGVSQSPSNKVTEKGKDVELRCDPISGHTALYWYRQSLGQGLEFLIYFQGNSAPDKSGLPSDRFSAERTGGSVSTLTIQRTQQEDSAVYLCASGGIIDTQYFGPGTRLTVL.